This entry lists 14 T cell receptor beta chains sequenced from one sample in a study of identical twins. From the 5' RACE reads, TCRdb called clonotypes with MiXCR, one entry per CDR3 protein. The profile covers under 350,000 distinct CDR3 sequences, with roughly 10% appearing a single time and roughly 6.4% taken by the ten largest. In addition, the sample was reused for a study of yellow fever vaccine responses in identical twins.

Sequenced input: CD8+ T cells sorted from blood. Every receptor here comes from a woman aged 18-35 years in good health.

This clonotype appeared a few times. V and J are TRBV7-9 and TRBJ1-1; maybe TRBD1 (5 bases). The CDR3 is 15 amino acids. Germline V gene data show CDR1 as SEHNR and CDR2 as FQNEAQ (reference sequence). Deletions cut 5 bases from V and 1 base from J, with 14 bases between. The CDR3 loop is CASSTRATENTEAFF. The DNA of the CDR3 is TGTGCCAGCAGCACCAGAGCGACAGAGAACACTGAAGCTTTCTTT.

This clonotype appeared a few times. V and J are TRBV28 and TRBJ2-2; no reliable D call. Between the trimmed V and J ends, which lost 3 bases and 7 bases, there was a span of 9 bases. The length of the CDR3 is 13 residues. CDR1 is MDHEN and CDR2 is SYDVKM in the germline V gene. CDR3 DNA sequence: TGTGCCAGCAGTTTTCGGGCTAACGGGGAGCTGTTTTTT. This encodes CASSFRANGELFF.

In its sample, this clonotype was seen many times. V and J are TRBV7-9 and TRBJ1-5; a weak D match, TRBD1 (5 bases). The CDR3 runs to 12 residues. Germline CDR1 reads SEHNR; CDR2 reads FQNEAQ (reference sequence). The V end was cut by 8 bases, the J end by 3 bases, with 8 bases between. CDR3 sequence: CASEGNNQPQHF. For the CDR3, the DNA is TGTGCCAGCGAGGGGAACAATCAGCCCCAGCATTTT.

In this sample, this clonotype turned up many times. The genes are TRBV5-1 and TRBJ2-3; 9 nucleotides agree with TRBD1. The J segment lost 4 bases and the V segment lost 3 bases, leaving 6 bases of the junction unmatched. Germline V gene sequence: CDR1 SGHRS, CDR2 YFSETQ. This CDR3 has 15 amino acids. This CDR3 is CASSSWDRVADTQYF. The DNA for the CDR3 is TGCGCCAGCAGCTCCTGGGACAGGGTGGCAGATACGCAGTATTTT.

This rearrangement joins TRBV4-3 to TRBJ2-3, with 7 bases that match TRBD2. CDR1 LGHNA and CDR2 YSLEER come from the germline V gene. The trim removed 4 bases at V and 0 bases at J, leaving 16 bases unmatched. The CDR3 length is 19 residues. This chain's CDR3 is CASSPAGRGIPPSTDTQYF. The DNA for the CDR3 is TGCGCCAGCAGCCCCGCGGGGCGGGGGATTCCACCTAGCACAGATACGCAGTATTTT.

There are many counts of this clonotype. The chain uses TRBV12-3 or TRBV12-4 and TRBJ2-5, with 14 bases aligning to TRBD2. The CDR3 sequence is 15 residues long. V trimming: 4 bases; J trimming: 5 bases; junction bases outside the gene matches: 3. The CDR3 DNA reads as TGTGCCAGCAGTTGGACTAGCGGGAGGTGGGAGACCCAGTACTTC. The encoded protein is CASSWTSGRWETQYF.

The J gene is TRBJ2-1, the V gene TRBV20-1; possibly TRBD2 for D (5 bases). The germline CDR1 and CDR2 sequences are DFQATT and SNEGSKA (reference sequence). V was shortened by 5 bases and J by 4 bases, with 15 bases between the two germline ends. This CDR3 spans 14 amino acids. In DNA, the CDR3 is TGCAGTGCTGGGCCGGCCCGGGATTACAATGAGCAGTTCTTC. It codes for CSAGPARDYNEQFF.

The table lists this clonotype with many counts. The chain uses TRBV15 and TRBJ2-6, with D possibly being TRBD1 (5 bases). Germline V gene lookup returns CDR1 LNHNV and CDR2 YYDKDF (reference sequence). The V and J ends lost 0 bases and 1 base respectively, with 7 bases between them. This CDR3 contains 16 residues. Written as DNA, the CDR3 is TGTGCCACCAGCAGAGATCCAGGGTCTGGGGCCAACGTCCTGACTTTC. As protein: CATSRDPGSGANVLTF.

This clonotype appeared many times. V gene TRBV15 combines with J gene TRBJ2-7, with TRBD2 identical over 8 bases. CDR1 is LNHNV and CDR2 is YYDKDF in the germline V gene (reference sequence). V was clipped by 5 bases and J by 2 bases; unmatched bases: 2. This CDR3 has 13 amino acids. The CDR3 nucleotides read TGTGCCACCAGCGCGGGACTAGCCTACGAGCAGTACTTC. It translates to CATSAGLAYEQYF.

A few counts support this clonotype. The chain joins TRBV12-3 or TRBV12-4 to TRBJ1-1; D perhaps matches TRBD1 (6 bases). The CDR3 runs 15 residues. The ends were cut back, 6 bases at V and 0 bases at J, with 14 bases in the middle. The CDR3 DNA is TGTGCCAGCAGCCTCCCCGGGGGCATGAACACTGAAGCTTTCTTT. This translates into CASSLPGGMNTEAFF.

This clonotype was observed many times. The gene calls are TRBV15 and TRBJ2-1, with 10 positions matching TRBD1. With 6 bases clipped from V and 7 bases from J, the junction kept 6 bases outside the gene matches. Germline CDR1 is LNHNV and CDR2 is YYDKDF (reference sequence). The CDR3 totals 14 residues. The CDR3 loop reads CATRLDRGTNEQFF. CDR3 nucleotides: TGTGCCACCAGGTTGGACAGGGGGACAAATGAGCAGTTCTTC.

The chain employs TRBV4-3 and TRBJ2-3, with 12 bases aligning to TRBD2. The length of the CDR3 is 16 residues. Germline V gene lookup returns CDR1 LGHNA and CDR2 YSLEER. CDR3 in amino acids: CVDTTDLAGGPDTQYF. CDR3 nucleotide sequence: TGCGTTGATACCACTGATCTAGCGGGAGGGCCAGATACGCAGTATTTT.

The sample holds many counts of this clonotype. This chain joins TRBV7-9 and TRBJ2-5; TRBD2 might be the D (5 bases). V lost 9 bases, J lost 1 base, and 9 bases lay in between. This CDR3 comprises 12 residues. CDR1 and CDR2 from the germline V gene are SEHNR and FQNEAQ (reference sequence). CDR3 bases: TGTGCCAGTCGGGGTCCCCAAGAGACCCAGTACTTC. Its translation: CASRGPQETQYF. The complete variable domain, with remaining parts taken from reference TRBV7-9 and TRBJ2-5, reads DTGVSQNPRHKITKRGQNVTFRCDPISEHNRLYWYRQTLGQGPEFLTYFQNEAQLEKSRLLSDRFSAERPKGSFSTLEIQRTEQGDSAMYLCASRGPQETQYFGPGTRLLVL.

This chain connects TRBV7-8 to TRBJ2-7; no clear D. Germline lookup yields CDR1 SGHVS and CDR2 FQNEAQ. The CDR3 spans 15 residues. Deletions cut 0 bases from V and 4 bases from J, with 13 bases between. CDR3 residues: CASSLATDMTYEQYF. The CDR3 DNA is TGTGCCAGCAGCTTAGCTACCGACATGACATACGAGCAGTACTTC.